This T cell receptor (beta chain) was documented in a study of blood T cell repertoires in COVID-19. Study-wide background: T cells, B-cell-depleted T cells, or PBMCs provided the cDNA or gDNA that served as material.

With 3 bases removed from V and 7 bases from J, the gap between germline ends came to 9 bases. CDR1 and CDR2 from the germline V gene are KGHSH and LQKENI. The CDR3 runs to 12 residues. In the study's own analysis: Amplification of reference gene primers provided the estimated nucleated cell counts. The assay was immunoSEQ multiplex PCR, and TCRdb's table has in-frame clones only and misses some. The V and J calls and clone size are taken from that table; D and trimming were inferred from the DNA. The repertoire holds approximately 70,000 clones, with 85% to 90% as singletons. This TCR was recovered from a human donor in a cohort sampled during active COVID-19. The material sequenced was peripheral blood. The chain combines TRBV18 with TRBJ1-1; D might be TRBD1 (6 bases). CDR3 nucleotide sequence: TGTGCCAGCTCACCTGAGACAGGTGAAGCTTTCTTT. Protein: CASSPETGEAFF.